The clone carrying this T cell receptor beta chain has ten or more counts. TCRdb processed the RACE reads anew with MiXCR; each CDR3 protein has one entry. The sample lists tens of thousands of distinct CDR3 sequences; 8.5% to 10% were seen once. The junction had 6 bases not matched to a gene; V was cut back by 6 bases and J by 2 bases. CDR3 length: 14 amino acids. These data are taken from a study of human T cells and chemical hapten exposure. Time point meaning: pre-sensitization, week 0. Treatment meaning: therapeutic diphenylcyclopropenone sensitization with weekly scalp DPC. The clonotype comes from a woman aged 40 to 49 with alopecia areata. Some clones in this sample may be carry-over from other donors' samples. V usage is TRBV12-3 or TRBV12-4 and J usage is TRBJ1-1; 7 nucleotides agree with TRBD1. Sequencing was performed on whole blood, taken in connection with sensitization to the hapten diphenylcyclopropenone (DPC). CDR3 bases: TGTGCCAGCAGCCCGGGACAGCTTAACACTGAAGCTTTCTTT. It is translated as CASSPGQLNTEAFF.